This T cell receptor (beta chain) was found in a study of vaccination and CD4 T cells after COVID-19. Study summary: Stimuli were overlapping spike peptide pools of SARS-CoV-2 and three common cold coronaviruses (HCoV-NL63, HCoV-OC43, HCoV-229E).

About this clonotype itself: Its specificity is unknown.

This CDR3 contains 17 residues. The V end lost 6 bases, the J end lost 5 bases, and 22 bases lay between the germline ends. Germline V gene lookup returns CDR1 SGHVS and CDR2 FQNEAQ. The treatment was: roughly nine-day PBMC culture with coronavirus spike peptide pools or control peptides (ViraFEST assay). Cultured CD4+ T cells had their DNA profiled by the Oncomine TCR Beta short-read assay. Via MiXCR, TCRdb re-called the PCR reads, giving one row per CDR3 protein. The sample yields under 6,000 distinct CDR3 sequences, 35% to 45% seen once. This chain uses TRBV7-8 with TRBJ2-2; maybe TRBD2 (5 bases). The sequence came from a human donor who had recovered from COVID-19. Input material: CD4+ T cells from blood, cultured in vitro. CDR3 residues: CASRGRRHLRETGELFF. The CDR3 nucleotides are TGTGCCAGCAGAGGAAGAAGACACCTGAGGGAGACCGGGGAGCTGTTTTTT. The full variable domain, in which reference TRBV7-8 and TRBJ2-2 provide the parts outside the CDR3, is GAGVSQSPRYKVAKRGQDVALRCDPISGHVSLFWYQQALGQGPEFLTYFQNEAQLDKSGLPSDRFFAERPEGSVSTLKIQRTQQEDSAVYLCASRGRRHLRETGELFFGEGSRLTVL.